This T cell receptor (beta chain) originates from a study of patients and donors after allogeneic stem cell transplantation. This clonotype showed up just a few times. TCRdb re-called the RT-PCR reads through MiXCR, storing one row per CDR3 protein. The sample consists of roughly 960,000 distinct CDR3 sequences, about a sixth of them appearing once. The CDR3 runs 16 residues. V lost 1 base to trimming and J lost 5 bases; unmatched junction nucleotides: 7. The germline V gene encodes CDR1 LGHDT and CDR2 YNNKEL (reference sequence). The sequence came from a human donor who was either an allogeneic HSCT recipient or a stem cell or donor lymphocyte infusion donor (not recorded which). It is not recorded whose cells these are; they may come from a transplant donor. The sample consisted of blood, either unsorted or a sorted T cell fraction (not recorded which). This chain joins TRBV3-1 and TRBJ2-1, with TRBD2 matching over 8 bases. CDR3 coding DNA: TGTGCCAGCAGCCAAGCCCCGGGACTAGGAAACAATGAGCAGTTCTTC. It yields the protein CASSQAPGLGNNEQFF.